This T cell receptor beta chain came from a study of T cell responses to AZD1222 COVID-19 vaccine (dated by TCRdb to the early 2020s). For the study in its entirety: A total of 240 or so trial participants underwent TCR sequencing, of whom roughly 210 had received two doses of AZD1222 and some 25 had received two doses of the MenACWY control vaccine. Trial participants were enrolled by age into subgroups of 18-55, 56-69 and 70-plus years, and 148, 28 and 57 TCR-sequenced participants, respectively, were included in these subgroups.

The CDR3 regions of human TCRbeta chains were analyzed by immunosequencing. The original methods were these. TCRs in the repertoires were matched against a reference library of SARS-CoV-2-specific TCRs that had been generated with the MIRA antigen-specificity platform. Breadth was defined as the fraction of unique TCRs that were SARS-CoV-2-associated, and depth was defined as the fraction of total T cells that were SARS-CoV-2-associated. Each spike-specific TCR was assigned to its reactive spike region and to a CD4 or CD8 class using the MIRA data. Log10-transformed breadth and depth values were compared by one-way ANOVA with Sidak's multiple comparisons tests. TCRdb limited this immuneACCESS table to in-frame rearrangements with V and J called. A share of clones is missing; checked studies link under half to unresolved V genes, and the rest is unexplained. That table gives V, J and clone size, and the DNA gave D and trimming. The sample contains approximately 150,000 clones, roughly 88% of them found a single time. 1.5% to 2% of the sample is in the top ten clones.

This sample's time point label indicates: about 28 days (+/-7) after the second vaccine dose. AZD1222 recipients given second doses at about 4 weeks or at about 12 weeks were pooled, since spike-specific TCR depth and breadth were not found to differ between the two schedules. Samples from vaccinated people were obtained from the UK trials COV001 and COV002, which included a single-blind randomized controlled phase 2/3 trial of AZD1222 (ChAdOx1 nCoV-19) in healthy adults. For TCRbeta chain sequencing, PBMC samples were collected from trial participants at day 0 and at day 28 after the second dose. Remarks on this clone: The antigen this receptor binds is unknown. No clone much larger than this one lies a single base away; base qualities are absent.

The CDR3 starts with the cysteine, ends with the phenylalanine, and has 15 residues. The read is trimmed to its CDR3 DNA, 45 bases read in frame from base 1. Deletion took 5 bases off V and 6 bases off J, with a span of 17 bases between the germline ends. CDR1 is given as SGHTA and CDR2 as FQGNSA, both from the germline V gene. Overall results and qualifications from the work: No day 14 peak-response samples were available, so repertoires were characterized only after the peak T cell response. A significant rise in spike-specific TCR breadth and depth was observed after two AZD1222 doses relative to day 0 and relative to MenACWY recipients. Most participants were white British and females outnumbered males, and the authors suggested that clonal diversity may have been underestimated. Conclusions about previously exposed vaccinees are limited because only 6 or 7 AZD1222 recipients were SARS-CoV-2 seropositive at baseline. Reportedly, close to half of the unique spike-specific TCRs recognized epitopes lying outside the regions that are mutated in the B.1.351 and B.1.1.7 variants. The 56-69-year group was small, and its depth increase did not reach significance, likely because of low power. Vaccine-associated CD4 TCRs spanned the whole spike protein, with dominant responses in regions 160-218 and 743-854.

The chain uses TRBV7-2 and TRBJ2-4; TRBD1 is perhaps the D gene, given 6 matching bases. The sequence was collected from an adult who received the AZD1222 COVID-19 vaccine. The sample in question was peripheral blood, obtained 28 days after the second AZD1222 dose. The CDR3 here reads CASSPHLGGVNIQYF. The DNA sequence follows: TGTGCCAGCAGCCCACACCTAGGGGGAGTAAACATTCAGTACTTC.